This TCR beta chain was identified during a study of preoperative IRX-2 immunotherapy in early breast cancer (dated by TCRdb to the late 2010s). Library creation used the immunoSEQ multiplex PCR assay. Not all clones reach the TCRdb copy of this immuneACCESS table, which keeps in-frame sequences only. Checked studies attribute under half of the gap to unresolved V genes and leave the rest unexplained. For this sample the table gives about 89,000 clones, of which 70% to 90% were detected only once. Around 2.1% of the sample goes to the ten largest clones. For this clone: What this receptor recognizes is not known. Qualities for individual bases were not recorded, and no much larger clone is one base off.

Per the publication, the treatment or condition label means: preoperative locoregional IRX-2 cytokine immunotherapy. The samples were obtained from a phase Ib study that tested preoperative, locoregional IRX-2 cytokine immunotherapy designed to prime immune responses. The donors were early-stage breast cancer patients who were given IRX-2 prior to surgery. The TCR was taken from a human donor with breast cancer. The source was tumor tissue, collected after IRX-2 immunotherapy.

The DNA reads as follows: TGTGCCAGCAGCCCCTCGAGGGCGGGAGGGCCAAATGAGCAGTTCTTC. This is translated as CASSPSRAGGPNEQFF. The chain is assembled from TRBV7-7 and TRBJ2-1; TRBD2 fits 9 bases in the junction. The CDR3 has 16 amino acids, counting the end cysteine and phenylalanine. The entry retains the CDR3 DNA only, 48 bases that are in frame from base 1. Based on the germline V gene (reference sequence), the CDR1 and CDR2 sequences are SSHAT and FNYEAQ. The V end gives up 5 bases and the J end 7 bases, leaving 12 bases in the junction not matched to a gene.